A single sample gave rise to the 3 T cell receptor beta chains below, sequenced in a study of STAT5B mutations in CD4+ large granular lymphocyte leukemia. Repertoires were generated with immunoSEQ multiplex PCR, while TCRdb's copy carries only in-frame clones and drops some. Of around 47,000 clones in the sample, 80% to 85% were seen once. The sample consisted of CD4+ T cells from blood buffy coats. These receptors were taken from a human donor in good health.

The chain has TRBV6-1 and TRBJ2-3, with no clear D. V lost 7 bases and J lost 2, with 16 bases in between. From germline, CDR1 is MNHNS and CDR2 SASEGT. CDR3 length: 15 amino acids. This CDR3 reads CASTPQSADTDTQYF. CDR3 DNA: TGTGCCAGCACCCCCCAATCTGCCGACACAGATACGCAGTATTTT.

The chain has TRBV18 and TRBJ2-5; a possible D gene is TRBD1 (6 bases). CDR1 and CDR2 from the germline V gene are KGHSH and LQKENI. CDR3 length equals 13 residues. Trimming took 3 bases from V and 2 from J, leaving 7 bases between them. DNA for the CDR3: TGTGCCAGCTCACCTGGACAGCAAGAGACCCAGTACTTC. This encodes CASSPGQQETQYF.

The chain employs TRBV10-3 and TRBJ2-3; the D gene could be TRBD1 or TRBD2 (6 bases each). The germline V gene has CDR1 ENHRY and CDR2 SYGVKD. The CDR3 totals 15 residues. Deletions cut 8 bases from V and 4 bases from J, with 19 bases between. The CDR3 DNA follows: TGTGCCATCGGGGTGGGGGTCGGGGGCCCAGATACGCAGTATTTT. This sequence encodes CAIGVGVGGPDTQYF.